Shown below are 14 T cell receptor beta chains from a single sample sequenced in a study of shared clonotypes between healthy human individuals. Positively selected for CCR7, the CD45RO-negative cells used as naive CD8 cells excluded terminally differentiated effector memory CD45RA+ cells. Measured with immunoSEQ multiplex PCR; TCRdb has only the in-frame clones, and not every one. The sample carries 2 million or so clones, 85% to 95% recorded once. The specimen sequenced was naive CD8+ T cells sorted from blood. The receptors derive from a man aged 18-30 years in good health.

V gene TRBV28 combines with J gene TRBJ2-5; 9 positions match TRBD2. The CDR3 length is 16 residues. Per germline, CDR1 MDHEN and CDR2 SYDVKM. V shed 3 bases and J 2 bases; nucleotides not matched to a gene: 7. In nucleotides, the CDR3 is TGTGCCAGCAGTTTGAGTACTAGCGGGCCTCAAGAGACCCAGTACTTC. Its protein is CASSLSTSGPQETQYF.

This chain uses TRBV5-6 with TRBJ2-2, with D tentatively TRBD2 (5 bases). The V end was cut by 2 bases, the J end by 6 bases, with 5 bases between. Germline lookup yields CDR1 SGHDT and CDR2 YYEEEE. The CDR3 consists of 12 residues. CDR3 coding DNA: TGTGCCAGCAGCTTAGCGGCCGGGGAGCTGTTTTTT. Translation: CASSLAAGELFF.

The rearrangement links TRBV5-4 to TRBJ2-3, with 8 bases aligning to TRBD2. Looked up from germline, CDR1 is SGHNT and CDR2 is YYREEE (reference sequence). The CDR3 covers 16 residues. After removal of 0 bases from V and 4 bases from J, the junction contained 7 bases not matched to a gene. The CDR3 loop reads CASSLGLAGWADTQYF. The CDR3 DNA is TGTGCCAGCAGCTTGGGGTTAGCGGGGTGGGCAGATACGCAGTATTTT.

The rearrangement joins TRBV11-1 to TRBJ2-1; D gene unclear. The CDR3 runs 12 residues. V was clipped by 3 bases and J by 8 bases, with 8 bases between them. Looked up from germline, CDR1 is SGHAT and CDR2 is FQDESV (reference sequence). The CDR3 DNA reads as TGTGCCAGCAGCTTTGGAAGTCATGAGCAGTTCTTC. Its protein product is CASSFGSHEQFF.

The chain combines TRBV4-3 with TRBJ2-5, with TRBD1 as a possible D gene (7 bases). The J call may be mistaken, given a closer DNA end match to TRBJ2-7. Looked up from germline, CDR1 is LGHNA and CDR2 is YSLEER. This CDR3 is 14 amino acids long. The CDR3: CASSQVAGGYEQYF. In nucleotides, the CDR3 is TGCGCCAGCAGCCAAGTGGCAGGGGGGTACGAGCAGTACTTC.

The J gene is TRBJ2-7, the V gene TRBV6-5; the match to TRBD2 covers 8 bases. The CDR3 consists of 16 residues. Germline V CDR1 and CDR2: MNHEY, SVGAGI. The junction had 7 bases not matched to a gene; V was cut back by 1 base and J by 2 bases. DNA of the CDR3: TGTGCCAGCAGTTACTGGGCGGGGGGAACAACCTACGAGCAGTACTTC. This translates into CASSYWAGGTTYEQYF.

The rearrangement joins TRBV7-9 to TRBJ2-7, with D unclear. CDR1 SEHNR and CDR2 FQNEAQ come from the germline V gene (reference sequence). V was clipped by 5 bases and J by 7 bases, with 9 bases between them. This CDR3 has 11 residues. CDR3 protein: CASSATWEQYF. The CDR3 nucleotides are TGTGCCAGCAGCGCAACGTGGGAGCAGTACTTC.

The chain has TRBV30 and TRBJ1-5, with 7 bases fitting TRBD1. J was trimmed by 5 bases and V by 3 bases; bases with no gene match: 4. This CDR3 region has 13 residues. Germline V gives CDR1 GTSNPN, CDR2 SVGIG (reference sequence). DNA for the CDR3: TGTGCCTGGAGCGCAGACAGGGATCAGCCCCAGCATTTT. Translating it yields CAWSADRDQPQHF. Full variable domain (missing parts from reference TRBV30 and TRBJ1-5): SQTIHQWPATLVQPVGSPLSLECTVEGTSNPNLYWYRQAAGRGLQLLFYSVGIGQISSEVPQNLSASRPQDRQFILSSKKLLLSDSGFYLCAWSADRDQPQHFGDGTRLSIL.

This chain links TRBV11-2 with TRBJ2-1; D possibly corresponds to TRBD2 (7 bases). V was cut by 4 bases and J by 8 bases, with 15 bases left in between. The germline gives CDR1 SGHAT, CDR2 FQNNGV. The CDR3 is made up of 14 amino acids. The CDR3 loop reads CASSSHPGGDEQFF. DNA of the CDR3: TGTGCCAGCAGCTCGCATCCGGGGGGCGATGAGCAGTTCTTC.

The rearrangement joins TRBV5-4 to TRBJ1-4, with D tentatively TRBD1 (6 bases). The V end lost 4 bases, the J end lost 7 bases, and 20 bases lay between the germline ends. In germline, CDR1 is SGHNT, CDR2 YYREEE (reference sequence). The CDR3 covers 16 residues. DNA for the CDR3: TGTGCCAGCAGCAACACGGACAGCGATGTTGGTGAAAAACTGTTTTTT. It specifies CASSNTDSDVGEKLFF.

CDR3 amino acids: CASSLYFEMNTEAFF. The CDR3 coding sequence is TGTGCCAGCAGTTTATATTTCGAGATGAACACTGAAGCTTTCTTT. The chain joins TRBV27 to TRBJ1-1; D gene uncertain. The germline V gene has CDR1 MNHEY and CDR2 SMNVEV (reference sequence). Trimming took 1 base from V and 0 from J, leaving 9 bases between them. The CDR3 has 15 residues.

The rearrangement links TRBV9 to TRBJ2-7, with D perhaps TRBD1 (6 bases). V lost 4 bases and J lost 1, with 9 bases in between. CDR1 and CDR2 from the germline V gene are SGDLS and YYNGEE. This CDR3 is built from 13 residues. The CDR3 loop reads CASSHGQSYEQYF. CDR3 bases: TGTGCCAGCAGCCACGGACAGTCCTACGAGCAGTACTTC.

The chain recombines TRBV6-1 with TRBJ1-1; 9 bases map to TRBD1. There are 14 residues in the CDR3. V lost 6 bases, J lost 5 bases, and 7 bases stayed unmatched. Germline assignment: CDR1 MNHNS and CDR2 SASEGT. CDR3 in DNA: TGTGCCAGCAGCCCAAGACAGGGGGTTACTGAAGCTTTCTTT. It is translated as CASSPRQGVTEAFF.

The V call is TRBV10-1, the J call TRBJ1-5, with no clear D. The germline V gene has CDR1 WNHNN and CDR2 SYGVQD (reference sequence). The CDR3 spans 14 residues. The V gene lost 6 bases and the J gene lost 3 bases, with 12 bases spanning the gap. Here the CDR3 reads CASRWQSHNQPQHF. CDR3 DNA: TGCGCCAGCAGGTGGCAGTCGCACAATCAGCCCCAGCATTTT.